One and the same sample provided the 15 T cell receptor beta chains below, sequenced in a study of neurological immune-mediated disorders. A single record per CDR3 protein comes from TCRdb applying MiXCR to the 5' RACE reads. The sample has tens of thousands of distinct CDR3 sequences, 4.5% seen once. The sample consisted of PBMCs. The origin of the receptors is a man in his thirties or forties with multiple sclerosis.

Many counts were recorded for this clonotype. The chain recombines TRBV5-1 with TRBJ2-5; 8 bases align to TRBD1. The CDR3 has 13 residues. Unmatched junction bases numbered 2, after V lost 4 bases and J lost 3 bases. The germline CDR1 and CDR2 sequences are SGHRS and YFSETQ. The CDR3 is CASSIQGEETQYF. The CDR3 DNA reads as TGCGCCAGCAGCATACAGGGGGAAGAGACCCAGTACTTC.

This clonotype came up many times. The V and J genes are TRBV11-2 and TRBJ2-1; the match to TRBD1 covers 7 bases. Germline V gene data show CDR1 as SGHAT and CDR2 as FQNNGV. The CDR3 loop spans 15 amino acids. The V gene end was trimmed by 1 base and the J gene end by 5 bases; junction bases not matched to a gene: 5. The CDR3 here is CASSLARGTNNEQFF. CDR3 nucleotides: TGTGCCAGCAGCTTAGCCAGGGGGACAAACAATGAGCAGTTCTTC.

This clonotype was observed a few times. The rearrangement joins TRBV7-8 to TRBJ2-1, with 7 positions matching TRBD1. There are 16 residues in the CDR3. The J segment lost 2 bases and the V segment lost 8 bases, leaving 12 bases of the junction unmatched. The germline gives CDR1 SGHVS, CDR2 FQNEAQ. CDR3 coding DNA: TGTGCCAGCGGGCTCCGGGACAGCTTCACCTACAATGAGCAGTTCTTC. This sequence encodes CASGLRDSFTYNEQFF.

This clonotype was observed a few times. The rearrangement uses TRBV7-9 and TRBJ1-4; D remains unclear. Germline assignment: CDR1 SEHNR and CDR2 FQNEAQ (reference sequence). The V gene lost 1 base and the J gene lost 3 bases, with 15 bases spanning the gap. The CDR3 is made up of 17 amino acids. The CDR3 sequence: CASSLDGLIGANEKLFF. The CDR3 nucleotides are TGTGCCAGCAGCTTAGATGGGCTAATTGGAGCTAATGAAAAACTGTTTTTT.

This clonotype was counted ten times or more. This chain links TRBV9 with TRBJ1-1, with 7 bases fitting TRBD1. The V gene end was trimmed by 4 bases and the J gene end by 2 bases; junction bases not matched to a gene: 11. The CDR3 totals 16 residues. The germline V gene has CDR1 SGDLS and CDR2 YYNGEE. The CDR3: CASSPSQGQRNTEAFF. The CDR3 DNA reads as TGTGCCAGCAGCCCCAGCCAGGGACAGCGTAACACTGAAGCTTTCTTT. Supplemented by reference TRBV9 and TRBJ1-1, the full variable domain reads DSGVTQTPKHLITATGQRVTLRCSPRSGDLSVYWYQQSLDQGLQFLIQYYNGEERAKGNILERFSAQQFPDLHSELNLSSLELGDSALYFCASSPSQGQRNTEAFFGQGTRLTVV.

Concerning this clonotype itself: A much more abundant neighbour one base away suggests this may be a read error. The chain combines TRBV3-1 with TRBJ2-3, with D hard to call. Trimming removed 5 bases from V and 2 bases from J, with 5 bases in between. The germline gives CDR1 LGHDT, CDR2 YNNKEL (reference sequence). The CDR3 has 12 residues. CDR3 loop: CASSKHTDTQYF. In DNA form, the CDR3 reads TGTGCCAGCAGCAAACACACAGATACGCAGTATTTT.

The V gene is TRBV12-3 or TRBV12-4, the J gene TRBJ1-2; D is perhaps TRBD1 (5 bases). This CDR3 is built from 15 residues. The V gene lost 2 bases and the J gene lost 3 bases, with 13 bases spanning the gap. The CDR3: CASSLLRGRDYGYTF. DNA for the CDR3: TGTGCCAGCAGTTTATTACGGGGACGGGACTATGGCTACACCTTC.

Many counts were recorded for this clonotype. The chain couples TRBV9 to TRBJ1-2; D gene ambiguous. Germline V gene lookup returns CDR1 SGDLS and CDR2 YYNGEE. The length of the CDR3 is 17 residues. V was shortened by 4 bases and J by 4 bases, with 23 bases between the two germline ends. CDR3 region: CASSLDIRGPAGYGYTF. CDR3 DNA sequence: TGTGCCAGCAGCCTGGATATTAGAGGCCCCGCTGGCTATGGCTACACCTTC.

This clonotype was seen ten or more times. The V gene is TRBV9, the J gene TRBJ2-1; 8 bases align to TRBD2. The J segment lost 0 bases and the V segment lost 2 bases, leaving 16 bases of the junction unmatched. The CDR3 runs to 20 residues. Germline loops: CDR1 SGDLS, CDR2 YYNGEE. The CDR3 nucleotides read TGTGCCAGCAGCGTGGCCGCCCCCCAAGCGGGGGACCGCTCCTACAATGAGCAGTTCTTC. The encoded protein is CASSVAAPQAGDRSYNEQFF.

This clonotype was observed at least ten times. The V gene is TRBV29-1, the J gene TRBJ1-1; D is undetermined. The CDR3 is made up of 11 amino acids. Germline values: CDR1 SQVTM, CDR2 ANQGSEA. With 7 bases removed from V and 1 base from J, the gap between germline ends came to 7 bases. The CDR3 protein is CSAGPNTEAFF. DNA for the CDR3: TGCAGCGCCGGGCCGAACACTGAAGCTTTCTTT. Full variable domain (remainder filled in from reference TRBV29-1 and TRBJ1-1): SAVISQKPSRDICQRGTSLTIQCQVDSQVTMMFWYRQQPGQSLTLIATANQGSEATYESGFVIDKFPISRPNLTFSTLTVSNMSPEDSSIYLCSAGPNTEAFFGQGTRLTVV.

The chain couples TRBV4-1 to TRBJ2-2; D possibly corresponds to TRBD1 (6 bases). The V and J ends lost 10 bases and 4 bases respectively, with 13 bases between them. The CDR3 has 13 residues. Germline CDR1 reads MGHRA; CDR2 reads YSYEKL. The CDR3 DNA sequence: TGCGCCACCACAGGGCGCAGCACCGGGGAGCTGTTTTTT. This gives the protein CATTGRSTGELFF.

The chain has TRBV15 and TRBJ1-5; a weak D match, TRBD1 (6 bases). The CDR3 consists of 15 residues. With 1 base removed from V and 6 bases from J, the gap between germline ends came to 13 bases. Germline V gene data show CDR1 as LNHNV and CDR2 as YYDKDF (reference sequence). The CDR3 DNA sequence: TGTGCCACCAGCAGAGGGGGGGCAGGGAGTCAGCCCCAGCATTTT. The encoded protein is CATSRGGAGSQPQHF.

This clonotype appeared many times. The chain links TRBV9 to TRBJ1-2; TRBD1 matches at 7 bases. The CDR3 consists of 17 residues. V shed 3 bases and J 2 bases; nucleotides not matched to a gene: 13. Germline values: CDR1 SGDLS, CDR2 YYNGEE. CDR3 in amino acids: CASSADRVVLMNYGYTF. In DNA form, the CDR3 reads TGTGCCAGCAGCGCCGACAGGGTGGTGCTTATGAACTATGGCTACACCTTC.

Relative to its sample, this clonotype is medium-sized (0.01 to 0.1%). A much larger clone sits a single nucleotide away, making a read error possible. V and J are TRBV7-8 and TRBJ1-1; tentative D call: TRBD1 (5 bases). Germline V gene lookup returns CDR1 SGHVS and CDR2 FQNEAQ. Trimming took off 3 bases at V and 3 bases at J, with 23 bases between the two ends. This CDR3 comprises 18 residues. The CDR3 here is CASSFLIRARTGDTEAFF. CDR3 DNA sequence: TGTGCCAGCAGCTTCCTCATTAGGGCCCGCACGGGGGACACTGAAGCTTTCTTT.

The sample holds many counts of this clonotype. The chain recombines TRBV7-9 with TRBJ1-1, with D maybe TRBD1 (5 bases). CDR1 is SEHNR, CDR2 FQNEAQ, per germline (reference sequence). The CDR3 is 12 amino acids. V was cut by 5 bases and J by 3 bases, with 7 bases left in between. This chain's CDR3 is CASSRGDTEAFF. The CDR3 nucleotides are TGTGCCAGCAGCCGGGGGGACACTGAAGCTTTCTTT.